This T cell receptor (beta chain) was observed in a study of neurological immune-mediated disorders. The cDNA came from 5'RACE, which used 10-nucleotide random UMIs. A single record per CDR3 protein comes from TCRdb applying MiXCR to the 5' RACE reads. The sample contains tens of thousands of distinct CDR3 sequences, 13% to 15% of which appear only once. Germline lookup yields CDR1 LGHDT and CDR2 YNNKEL (reference sequence). The J segment lost 4 bases and the V segment lost 1 base, leaving 10 bases of the junction unmatched. This CDR3 comprises 17 residues. This clonotype was seen repeatedly, ten times or more.

The chain couples TRBV3-1 to TRBJ2-1; 7 nucleotides match TRBD2. The sequenced sample consisted of PBMCs. This clonotype originated in a woman in her 50s with HTLV-1-associated myelopathy (HAM/TSP). CDR3 sequence reads: CASSQGIGGGSYNEQFF. The CDR3 bases are TGTGCCAGCAGCCAAGGGATCGGCGGGGGTTCGTACAATGAGCAGTTCTTC.